This entry lists 15 T cell receptor beta chains sequenced from one sample in a study of cytomegalovirus exposure and HLA in healthy donors. A multiplex PCR was run with 60 Vbeta primers and 13 Jbeta primers. The assay was immunoSEQ multiplex PCR, and TCRdb's table has in-frame clones only and misses some. The table has 85,000 to 130,000 clones, roughly four fifths seen once; the top ten hold around 6.4%. Specimen: PBMCs. The receptors shown here come from a woman in her forties or fifties in good health and CMV-seropositive.

This clone has a handful of counts. V usage is TRBV9 and J usage is TRBJ2-7, with TRBD2 identical over 8 bases. There are 14 residues in the CDR3. The germline V gene encodes CDR1 SGDLS and CDR2 YYNGEE. J gave up 4 bases and V 0 bases, and 3 bases lay outside the gene matches. The CDR3 DNA is TGTGCCAGCAGCGTAGCGGCTAGCGGGTACGAGCAGTACTTC. It specifies CASSVAASGYEQYF.

The chain links TRBV7-9 to TRBJ1-1; D ambiguous. Germline CDR1 SEHNR, CDR2 FQNEAQ (reference sequence). The CDR3 length is 13 residues. V lost 4 bases, J lost 0 bases, and 6 bases lay in between. In nucleotides, the CDR3 is TGTGCCAGCAGCTCTGCAGTGAACACTGAAGCTTTCTTT. Protein product: CASSSAVNTEAFF.

In regard to this clone: Relative to the germline gene, one junction end is altered; a read error may explain this. The chain uses TRBV7-9 and TRBJ1-2, with D hard to call. This CDR3 spans 12 amino acids. The germline V gene encodes CDR1 SEHNR and CDR2 FQNEAQ (reference sequence). This CDR3 reads CSSSLDGRGYTF. The CDR3 DNA reads TGTTCCAGCAGCTTAGATGGGAGGGGCTACACCTTC.

This clone was picked up a small number of times. This chain links TRBV28 with TRBJ2-6, with 9 nucleotides matching TRBD1. Germline V gene sequence: CDR1 MDHEN, CDR2 SYDVKM. After removal of 5 bases from V and 2 bases from J, the junction contained 7 bases not matched to a gene. The CDR3 runs 17 residues. In DNA, the CDR3 is TGTGCCAGCAGTCCTGGGACAGGGTTAGCTGGGGCCAACGTCCTGACTTTC. Translating it yields CASSPGTGLAGANVLTF.

The J gene is TRBJ2-7, the V gene TRBV5-1; D perhaps matches TRBD1 (5 bases). Germline CDR1 reads SGHRS; CDR2 reads YFSETQ. The CDR3 covers 14 residues. V was cut by 4 bases and J by 5 bases, with 16 bases left in between. In DNA, the CDR3 is TGCGCCAGCAGCAGATCAGGGATTCTCGACGAGCAGTACTTC. Protein sequence: CASSRSGILDEQYF. The full variable domain, its missing parts supplied by reference TRBV5-1 and TRBJ2-7, is KAGVTQTPRYLIKTRGQQVTLSCSPISGHRSVSWYQQTPGQGLQFLFEYFSETQRNKGNFPGRFSGRQFSNSRSEMNVSTLELGDSALYLCASSRSGILDEQYFGPGTRLTVT.

In its sample, this clone was seen many times. The V call is TRBV5-6, the J call TRBJ1-2, with D uncertain. This CDR3 is 15 amino acids long. Trimming removed 0 bases at V and 2 bases at J, with 11 bases between. Germline CDR1 SGHDT, CDR2 YYEEEE. In nucleotides, the CDR3 is TGTGCCAGCAGCTTGGTACACAACCTCAACTATGGCTACACCTTC. This gives the protein CASSLVHNLNYGYTF.

The chain uses TRBV5-1 and TRBJ2-7, with TRBD2 as a possible D gene (6 bases). This CDR3 comprises 16 residues. In germline, CDR1 is SGHRS, CDR2 YFSETQ. V was trimmed by 1 base and J by 3 bases, leaving 17 bases between them. DNA for the CDR3: TGCGCCAGCAGCTTGACCTCTCAGGGAGGCGGCTACGAGCAGTACTTC. Translated: CASSLTSQGGGYEQYF.

The rearrangement links TRBV6-6 to TRBJ1-6, with D unclear. CDR3 size: 12 residues. Trimming shortened V by 5 bases and J by 7 bases, and 6 bases separated the two germline ends. CDR1 is MNHNY and CDR2 is SVGAGI in the germline V gene (reference sequence). The CDR3, as DNA: TGTGCCAGCAGTCCCTCCAATTCACCCCTCCACTTT. Encoded protein: CASSPSNSPLHF.

This sequence joins TRBV5-1 and TRBJ2-7; 10 bases are a match to TRBD2. CDR3 length: 15 amino acids. Germline trimming cut 4 bases from V and 2 bases from J; bases unmatched to any gene: 6. Germline-derived CDR1 and CDR2 are SGHRS and YFSETQ. The CDR3 reads CASSPLAGDTYEQYF. DNA for the CDR3: TGCGCCAGCAGCCCCCTAGCGGGGGACACCTACGAGCAGTACTTC.

This chain joins TRBV19 and TRBJ1-1; no reliable D call. There are 15 residues in the CDR3. The V gene's germline CDR1 is LNHDA and CDR2 SQIVND (reference sequence). V was clipped by 1 base and J by 1 base, with 10 bases between them. CDR3 sequence reads: CASSIGAGWNTEAFF. Written as DNA, the CDR3 is TGTGCCAGTAGTATAGGGGCAGGATGGAACACTGAAGCTTTCTTT.

The chain links TRBV5-7 to TRBJ1-1, with a weak D call TRBD1 (6 bases). TRBV5-7 is an open reading frame, and its role is uncertain. The CDR3 contains 16 residues. V lost 0 bases to trimming and J lost 1 base, with 13 bases between them. The CDR3 protein is CASSLEQGAANTEAFF. CDR3 DNA: TGTGCCAGCAGCTTGGAACAGGGCGCCGCGAACACTGAAGCTTTCTTT.

The V call is TRBV28, the J call TRBJ2-1; TRBD1 is a possible D gene (6 bases). V dropped 2 bases and J dropped 6 bases, with 14 bases sitting between them. Germline V gives CDR1 MDHEN, CDR2 SYDVKM. This CDR3 region has 15 residues. This CDR3 is CASSLPLRGANEQFF. In nucleotides, the CDR3 is TGTGCCAGCAGTTTACCACTCAGGGGAGCCAATGAGCAGTTCTTC.

On this clone: Relative to the germline gene, one junction end is altered; a read error may explain this. V gene TRBV4-3 combines with J gene TRBJ2-1, with D uncertain. The CDR3 has 16 residues. The germline CDR1 and CDR2 sequences are LGHNA and YSLEER. The CDR3 region is CAGSQPGILSQDEQFF. The CDR3 region has the DNA TGCGCCGGCAGCCAACCAGGTATTTTAAGTCAGGATGAGCAGTTCTTC.

Concerning this clone: Sequence at one end of the junction differs from germline and may be a read error. This specimen includes other DNA sequences encoding the same CDR3. This chain joins TRBV7-2 and TRBJ1-6; D perhaps matches TRBD1 (5 bases). CDR3 length equals 16 residues. The germline V gene has CDR1 SGHTA and CDR2 FQGNSA. CDR3 sequence (DNA): TGTGCCAGCAGCCCCGGTGGGGCTGAGGTTTATTCGCCCCTCCACTTT. Translating gives CASSPGGAEVYSPLHF.

The V and J genes are TRBV5-1 and TRBJ1-5; no clear D. Trimming took off 2 bases at V and 4 bases at J, with 13 bases between the two ends. CDR3 length: 15 amino acids. Germline CDR1 reads SGHRS; CDR2 reads YFSETQ. CDR3 amino acids: CASSFDPGGNQPQHF. In nucleotides, the CDR3 is TGCGCCAGCAGCTTTGACCCAGGTGGGAATCAGCCCCAGCATTTT.